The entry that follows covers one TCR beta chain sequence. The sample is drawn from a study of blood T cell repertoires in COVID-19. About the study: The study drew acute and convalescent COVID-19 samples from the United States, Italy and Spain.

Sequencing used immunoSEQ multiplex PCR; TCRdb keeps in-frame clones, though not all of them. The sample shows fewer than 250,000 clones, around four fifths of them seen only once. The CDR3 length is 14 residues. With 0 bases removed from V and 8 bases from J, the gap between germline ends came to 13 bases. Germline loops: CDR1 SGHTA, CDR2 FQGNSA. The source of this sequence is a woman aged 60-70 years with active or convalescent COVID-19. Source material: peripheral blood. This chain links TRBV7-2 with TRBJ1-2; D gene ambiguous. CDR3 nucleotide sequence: TGTGCCAGCAGCTTAGCGCTAGGTTCGGGGGGCTACACCTTC. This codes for CASSLALGSGGYTF.